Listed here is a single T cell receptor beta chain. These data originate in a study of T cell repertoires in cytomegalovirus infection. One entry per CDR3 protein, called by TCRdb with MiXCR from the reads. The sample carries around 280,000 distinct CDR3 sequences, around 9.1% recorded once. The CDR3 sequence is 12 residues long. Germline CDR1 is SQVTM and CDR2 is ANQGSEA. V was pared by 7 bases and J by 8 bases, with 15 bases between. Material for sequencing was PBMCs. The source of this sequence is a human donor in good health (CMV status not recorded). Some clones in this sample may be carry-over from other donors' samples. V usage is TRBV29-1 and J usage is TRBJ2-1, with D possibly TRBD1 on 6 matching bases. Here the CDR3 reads CSALDRDHEQFF. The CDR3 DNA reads TGCAGCGCTTTGGACAGAGACCATGAGCAGTTCTTC.